Listed below are T cell receptor beta chains from one sample, sequenced in a study of Graves' ophthalmopathy and Graves' hyperthyroidism. TCRdb fed the multiplex PCR reads into MiXCR, producing one record per CDR3 protein. The sample holds hundreds of thousands of distinct CDR3 sequences, around 14% seen once. Sequencing input: blood. The origin of the receptors is a woman aged 25 to 39 with Graves' ophthalmopathy. CDR3s include the opening cysteine and the closing phenylalanine or tryptophan. A D gene is named only where the DNA matches it firmly.

V gene,D gene,CDR3 protein
TRBV20-1,-,CSARSTGLKPQHF
TRBV12-5,TRBD1,CASGFGDRENTEAFF
TRBV5-6,-,CASSTGRGTEAFF
TRBV2,-,CASSQRENIQYF
TRBV6-5,-,CASSYGRGNTEAFF
TRBV4-1,-,CASSQTETFGNIQYF
TRBV7-8,-,CASSLGNIKYF
TRBV28,-,CASSLAGAPEAFF
TRBV6-4,-,CASTRQGGEQYF
TRBV6-5,-,CASSYDFSYEQYF
TRBV10-3,-,CAISESWGAEETQYF
TRBV12-3/TRBV12-4,-,CASSLRWSYGYTF
TRBV6-2/TRBV6-3,TRBD2,CASTQLAGGAYEQYF
TRBV12-3/TRBV12-4,TRBD1,CASSGYGTAQVEQYF
TRBV28,-,CASSLIGSGELFF
TRBV6-5,TRBD2,CASRGSGSKYEQYF
TRBV20-1,-,CSAPRDNYEQYF
TRBV27,-,CASSFSVNYGYTF
TRBV28,-,CASSLTGTLNTEAFF
TRBV4-1,TRBD1,CASSQELGQGDYEQYF